This TCR beta chain is drawn from a study of blood T cell repertoires in COVID-19. About the research overall: The analysed material was cDNA or gDNA that came from T cells, B-cell-depleted T cells, or PBMCs.

Clones were read by immunoSEQ multiplex PCR, and TCRdb kept only the in-frame ones, dropping some. The sample carries about 140,000 clones, roughly 80% recorded once. The germline V gene has CDR1 SGHTA and CDR2 FQGTGA. Trimming pared 2 bases from V and 5 bases from J, leaving 7 bases between. The CDR3 is made up of 13 amino acids. This TCR was sampled from a woman aged 55-70 years with acute or convalescent COVID-19. This rearrangement joins TRBV7-3 to TRBJ2-1; D not certain. The material sequenced was peripheral blood. The CDR3 nucleotides are TGTGCCAGCAGCTTAGGTCCGGACAATGAGCAGTTCTTC. Translation: CASSLGPDNEQFF.